These T cell receptor beta chains were read from a single sample in a study of blood T cell repertoires in COVID-19. Profiling relied on immunoSEQ multiplex PCR, and the TCRdb table lists in-frame clones only, not all of them. The data contain roughly 180,000 clones, approximately 87% of them seen just once; the ten biggest clones take up 3.5% to 5%. The sample taken for sequencing was PBMCs or T cells enriched from blood (not recorded which). The source is a woman aged 50 to 60 who had recovered from COVID-19. CDR3s include the opening cysteine and the closing phenylalanine or tryptophan.

CDR3 protein: CASSPVQGAGNEQFF
CDR3 length: 15
V gene: TRBV11-2

CDR3 protein: CASSLDPAGVYNEQFF
CDR3 length: 16
V gene: TRBV7-2

CDR3 protein: CASSLRVPSGGHLITGELFF
CDR3 length: 20
V gene: TRBV7-3

CDR3 protein: CATSRAAGMGYGYTF
CDR3 length: 15
V gene: TRBV15

CDR3 protein: CAISEALNSPLHF
CDR3 length: 13
V gene: TRBV10-3

CDR3 protein: CASSLGRDQPQHF
CDR3 length: 13
V gene: TRBV7-9

CDR3 protein: CASSSGQGGTEAFF
CDR3 length: 14
V gene: TRBV18

CDR3 protein: CASARGSTIEQFF
CDR3 length: 13
V gene: TRBV6-5

CDR3 protein: CASSLGGGMNTEAFF
CDR3 length: 15
V gene: TRBV7-2

CDR3 protein: CASSSPTGNRGYTF
CDR3 length: 14
V gene: TRBV5-4

CDR3 protein: CASTLGAPGNTEAFF
CDR3 length: 15
V gene: TRBV27

CDR3 protein: CASSRTVYGYTF
CDR3 length: 12
V gene: TRBV12-3/TRBV12-4

CDR3 protein: CASSQGATNEKLFF
CDR3 length: 14
V gene: TRBV6-5

CDR3 protein: CASSYSRDRGQAGYTF
CDR3 length: 16
V gene: TRBV6-6

CDR3 protein: CASSEQGIAEAFF
CDR3 length: 13
V gene: TRBV10-1

CDR3 protein: CASSSQGWDTEAFF
CDR3 length: 14
V gene: TRBV7-9

CDR3 protein: CASSQATGYSNQPQHF
CDR3 length: 16
V gene: TRBV4-1

CDR3 protein: CASSPGQSGNQPQHF
CDR3 length: 15
V gene: TRBV6-2/TRBV6-3

CDR3 protein: CASSQGARIVGYTF
CDR3 length: 14
V gene: TRBV6-2/TRBV6-3

CDR3 protein: CASSGAASGELFF
CDR3 length: 13
V gene: TRBV2

CDR3 protein: CASSLSEEENTEAFF
CDR3 length: 15
V gene: TRBV18

CDR3 protein: CASRTRGYEKLFF
CDR3 length: 13
V gene: TRBV5-6

CDR3 protein: CASRISGSPREQFF
CDR3 length: 14
V gene: TRBV7-9

CDR3 protein: CASTPLAGSNYGYTF
CDR3 length: 15
V gene: TRBV5-1

CDR3 protein: CASTRDSYNEQFF
CDR3 length: 13
V gene: TRBV2

CDR3 protein: CAISEDLAGAYNEQFF
CDR3 length: 16
V gene: TRBV10-3

CDR3 protein: CASSQGSTGGYGYTF
CDR3 length: 15
V gene: TRBV3-1/TRBV3-2

CDR3 protein: CASSLDQGSSYNEQFF
CDR3 length: 16
V gene: TRBV11-2

CDR3 protein: CASSLGSGGVGETQYF
CDR3 length: 16
V gene: TRBV5-6

CDR3 protein: CASSGQGRGEAFF
CDR3 length: 13
V gene: TRBV2

CDR3 protein: CASSFGGQGPTGELFF
CDR3 length: 16
V gene: TRBV5-4

CDR3 protein: CASSGGRNTEAFF
CDR3 length: 13
V gene: TRBV5-4

CDR3 protein: CASSDFGGRSPLHF
CDR3 length: 14
V gene: TRBV6-4

CDR3 protein: CATSRDRGAETQYF
CDR3 length: 14
V gene: TRBV15

CDR3 protein: CASSRGVEGGYTF
CDR3 length: 13
V gene: TRBV7-9

CDR3 protein: CASSLEGQRTEAFF
CDR3 length: 14
V gene: TRBV5-1

CDR3 protein: CASSLVLQGTEAFF
CDR3 length: 14
V gene: TRBV28

CDR3 protein: CASRPAGENTGELFF
CDR3 length: 15
V gene: TRBV5-5

CDR3 protein: CASTSGRDEKLFF
CDR3 length: 13
V gene: TRBV28

CDR3 protein: CASSEGPRGTEAFF
CDR3 length: 14
V gene: TRBV6-1

CDR3 protein: CASSAEGGRADTQYF
CDR3 length: 15
V gene: TRBV2

CDR3 protein: CASSEWAGANSPLHF
CDR3 length: 15
V gene: TRBV6-1

CDR3 protein: CAISESQGRGKAFF
CDR3 length: 14
V gene: TRBV10-3

CDR3 protein: CASSPGGNTIYF
CDR3 length: 12
V gene: TRBV11-3

CDR3 protein: CASSPGGNEQFF
CDR3 length: 12
V gene: TRBV7-8

CDR3 protein: CASSHRDRTGNEQFF
CDR3 length: 15
V gene: TRBV7-9

CDR3 protein: CASSLDGGNTGELFF
CDR3 length: 15
V gene: TRBV5-6

CDR3 protein: CSVEDPGGVTEAFF
CDR3 length: 14
V gene: TRBV29-1